Sequencing of this TCR beta chain was carried out in a study of CD8+ T cells in alopecia areata. This clone was found a few times. Its matching antigen is unknown. Reverse transcribed after extraction, RNA yielded cDNA as the sequencing template. TCRdb keeps only in-frame clones here, not all; method: immunoSEQ multiplex PCR. The sample has about 150,000 clones, 45% to 55% seen once. Overall study findings and caveats: Scalp data also include sequences from resident alphabeta T cells of normal skin.

V lost 1 base, J lost 0 bases, and 11 bases lay in between. The V gene's germline CDR1 is SGHRS and CDR2 YFSETQ. This CDR3 is 17 amino acids long. The V call is TRBV5-1, the J call TRBJ2-6; the D is unclear. The sequencing here drew on CD8+ T cells sorted from blood, taken at week 0. The sequence derives from a human donor with alopecia areata. The CDR3 spells CASSLPAGSSGANVLTF. The DNA of the CDR3 is TGCGCCAGCAGCTTGCCGGCAGGTTCCTCTGGGGCCAACGTCCTGACTTTC.